These 21 T cell receptor beta chains were all obtained from the same sample, sequenced in a study of T cell repertoires in cytomegalovirus infection. TCRdb re-called the reads with MiXCR, one entry per CDR3 protein. This sample has a few hundred thousand distinct CDR3 sequences; roughly 13% occur once, and the top ten carry roughly 8.7%. Material: PBMCs. All receptors derive from a human donor in good health (CMV status not recorded). Some clones in this sample may be carry-over from other donors' samples.

This clonotype was observed at least ten times. An end of the junction does not agree with germline; a read error may underlie this. The chain links TRBV11-2 to TRBJ1-1; D is unclear. The germline CDR1 and CDR2 sequences are SGHAT and FQNNGV. This CDR3 comprises 13 residues. CDR3 nucleotide sequence: TGTGCCAGCAGCTTAGAAGATTTGACGGGAGCACGGTTT. Amino acids: CASSLEDLTGARF.

A few counts support this clonotype. The chain couples TRBV7-2 to TRBJ1-1; D perhaps matches TRBD1 (6 bases). The V gene's germline CDR1 is SGHTA and CDR2 FQGNSA. The CDR3 sequence is 15 residues long. The V end was cut by 4 bases, the J end by 11 bases, with 23 bases between. DNA for the CDR3: TGTGCCAGCAGCTCGGCACGGGGGGCGGGGGGGGGTGCTTTCTTT. It yields the protein CASSSARGAGGGAFF.

V is TRBV2 and J is TRBJ2-1, with 14 bases aligning to TRBD2. This CDR3 has 18 residues. Unmatched junction bases numbered 6, after V lost 5 bases and J lost 0 bases. Germline V gene sequence: CDR1 SNHLY, CDR2 FYNNEI. CDR3 sequence: CASSWTSGGSSSYNEQFF. The CDR3, as DNA: TGTGCCAGCAGTTGGACTAGCGGGGGGAGTAGCTCCTACAATGAGCAGTTCTTC.

This clonotype came up many times. The gene calls are TRBV5-6 and TRBJ2-5, with a possible D match to TRBD1 (6 bases). The CDR3 length is 16 residues. Germline CDR1 reads SGHDT; CDR2 reads YYEEEE. Trimming cost V 3 bases and J 2 bases, with 17 bases left between them. CDR3 amino acids: CASSSSDRRAQETQYF. The CDR3 DNA reads as TGTGCCAGCAGCTCTTCGGACAGACGAGCTCAAGAGACCCAGTACTTC.

This clonotype came up a few times. The gene calls are TRBV2 and TRBJ1-5, with D hard to call. Trimming took 11 bases from V and 0 from J, leaving 17 bases between them. The CDR3 runs 15 residues. CDR1 and CDR2 from the germline V gene are SNHLY and FYNNEI. The CDR3 protein is CAPGWSSYSNQPQHF. CDR3 nucleotide sequence: TGTGCCCCAGGTTGGAGCTCTTATAGCAATCAGCCCCAGCATTTT.

This clonotype was recorded many times. The rearrangement uses TRBV20-1 and TRBJ2-1; 11 bases are a match to TRBD2. This CDR3 has 13 residues. Germline CDR1 is DFQATT and CDR2 is SNEGSKA (reference sequence). The V segment lost 8 bases and the J segment 3 bases; nucleotides outside the gene matches: 3. CDR3 residues: CSRGLADYNEQFF. In nucleotides, the CDR3 is TGCAGTCGGGGACTAGCGGACTACAATGAGCAGTTCTTC.

This clonotype was detected ten times or more. The gene calls are TRBV6-6 and TRBJ1-6; D ambiguous. The CDR3 is 14 residues long. Between the trimmed V and J ends, which lost 9 bases and 10 bases, there was a span of 19 bases. In germline, CDR1 is MNHNY, CDR2 SVGAGI (reference sequence). CDR3 loop: CASSGRFQGSPLHF. CDR3 sequence (DNA): TGTGCCAGTTCCGGACGGTTTCAAGGGTCACCCCTCCACTTT.

The sample holds a few counts of this clonotype. V is TRBV6-6 and J is TRBJ2-7; 7 bases are a match to TRBD1. The germline gives CDR1 MNHNY, CDR2 SVGAGI (reference sequence). V lost 8 bases and J lost 0; bases outside the gene matches: 4. The CDR3 has 13 residues. The CDR3 sequence: CASRDSNSYEQYF. The CDR3 bases are TGTGCCAGCCGGGACAGTAACTCCTACGAGCAGTACTTC.

Here the CDR3 DNA reads TGTGCCAGCAGTTTAGTGGACAGGGTTTCGGTGAATGGCTACACCTTC. Its translation is CASSLVDRVSVNGYTF. The chain has TRBV28 and TRBJ1-2; 8 bases are shared with TRBD1. Germline V gene lookup returns CDR1 MDHEN and CDR2 SYDVKM. The CDR3 length is 16 residues. Trimming at V came to 2 bases and at J to 6 bases, leaving 11 bases not matched to a gene.

Comments on this clonotype: A much larger clone lies a single base off, so this may be a read error. V and J are TRBV20-1 and TRBJ2-7; 7 nucleotides align to TRBD1. The CDR3 consists of 13 residues. The V gene's germline CDR1 is DFQATT and CDR2 SNEGSKA (reference sequence). The CDR3 reads CSARTGNPYERYF. The CDR3 DNA reads TGCAGTGCTAGGACAGGGAACCCCTACGAGCGGTACTTC.

The chain recombines TRBV28 with TRBJ2-1, with TRBD1 matching 8 bases. This CDR3 region has 15 residues. The germline CDR1 and CDR2 sequences are MDHEN and SYDVKM. The V segment lost 6 bases and the J segment 12 bases; nucleotides outside the gene matches: 16. CDR3 region: CASSLTIITGTGQFF. The CDR3 nucleotides read TGTGCCAGCAGCCTAACCATAATAACCGGGACAGGGCAGTTCTTC.

This clonotype appeared a few times. The chain recombines TRBV6-6 with TRBJ1-1; maybe TRBD1 (6 bases). Germline CDR1 is MNHNY and CDR2 is SVGAGI (reference sequence). V was pared by 5 bases and J by 7 bases, with 8 bases between. This CDR3 spans 11 amino acids. CDR3 nucleotide sequence: TGTGCCAGCAGTCAGACAGGTGAAGCTTTCTTT. This translates into CASSQTGEAFF.

This clonotype was recorded at least ten times. The CDR3 nucleotides are TGTGCCAGCAGCTTGAAAGACAGCTTTAACTATGGCTACACCTTC. It translates to CASSLKDSFNYGYTF. The chain joins TRBV7-2 to TRBJ1-2; a weak D match, TRBD1 (5 bases). V shed 3 bases and J shed 1 base, with 12 bases lying between them. The CDR3 is made up of 15 amino acids. Germline-derived CDR1 and CDR2 are SGHTA and FQGNSA.

This clonotype showed up many times. The chain recombines TRBV7-9 with TRBJ2-1, with 9 bases lining up with TRBD2. CDR1 is SEHNR and CDR2 is FQNEAQ in the germline V gene (reference sequence). This CDR3 is built from 21 residues. Trimming at V came to 4 bases and at J to 0 bases, leaving 19 bases not matched to a gene. As DNA, the CDR3 is TGTGCCAGCAGCTATCCGCCGGAGACTAGCGGCGCGATAAGCTCCTACAATGAGCAGTTCTTC. Amino acid sequence: CASSYPPETSGAISSYNEQFF.

There are many counts of this clonotype. The CDR3 region is CASSLNSLNTEAFF. The DNA of the CDR3 is TGTGCCAGCAGTTTAAACAGCTTGAACACTGAAGCTTTCTTT. The gene calls are TRBV12-3 or TRBV12-4 and TRBJ1-1; D remains unclear. The CDR3 spans 14 residues. Trimming pared 2 bases from V and 0 bases from J, leaving 7 bases between.

The chain joins TRBV7-9 to TRBJ1-1; 7 bases match TRBD1. This CDR3 has 14 residues. The junction had 10 bases not matched to a gene; V was cut back by 10 bases and J by 2 bases. Germline V gives CDR1 SEHNR, CDR2 FQNEAQ (reference sequence). The CDR3: CATEGAGINTEAFF. CDR3 sequence (DNA): TGTGCCACCGAGGGGGCGGGAATTAACACTGAAGCTTTCTTT.

The V call is TRBV3-1, the J call TRBJ2-5, with TRBD2 as a possible D gene (6 bases). V shed 1 base and J shed 10 bases, with 13 bases lying between them. CDR1 is LGHDT and CDR2 is YNNKEL in the germline V gene (reference sequence). This CDR3 region has 13 residues. CDR3 sequence (DNA): TGTGCCAGCAGCCAAGGAGCGGGCTCTCGCCAGTACTTC. This sequence encodes CASSQGAGSRQYF.

This chain joins TRBV2 and TRBJ2-3, with TRBD1 matching 9 bases. The CDR3 is made up of 17 amino acids. With V trimmed by 6 bases and J by 0 bases, 10 bases remained unmatched. In germline, CDR1 is SNHLY, CDR2 FYNNEI. Here the CDR3 reads CASRKGQGMISTDTQYF. The CDR3 DNA follows: TGTGCCAGCAGGAAGGGACAGGGTATGATTAGCACAGATACGCAGTATTTT.

At least ten counts were recorded for this clonotype. The V gene is TRBV7-9, the J gene TRBJ1-6, with a tentative D call TRBD1 (6 bases). V was pared by 5 bases and J by 0 bases, with 20 bases between. CDR3 length: 19 residues. Per the germline V gene, CDR1 is SEHNR and CDR2 is FQNEAQ (reference sequence). CDR3 in amino acids: CASSQTLEQGNSYNSPLHF. Written as DNA, the CDR3 is TGTGCCAGCAGCCAGACCCTGGAACAGGGAAACTCCTATAATTCACCCCTCCACTTT.

This clonotype was seen many times. The V gene is TRBV7-2, the J gene TRBJ1-2; 12 bases line up with TRBD1. CDR1 is SGHTA, CDR2 FQGNSA, per germline. The trim removed 4 bases at V and 7 bases at J, leaving 4 bases unmatched. The CDR3 loop spans 14 amino acids. CDR3: CASSSGTGGFGYTF. The CDR3 nucleotides are TGTGCCAGCAGCTCCGGGACAGGGGGCTTTGGCTACACCTTC.

J is TRBJ1-5 and V is TRBV20-1, with a tentative D call TRBD1 (5 bases). The CDR3 spans 15 residues. Germline V lookup: CDR1 DFQATT, CDR2 SNEGSKA (reference sequence). The V and J ends lost 0 bases and 4 bases respectively, with 13 bases between them. CDR3 in amino acids: CSARDPRQFNQPQHF. In DNA form, the CDR3 reads TGCAGTGCTAGAGATCCGCGACAGTTTAATCAGCCCCAGCATTTT.